This entry lists 8 T cell receptor beta chains sequenced from one sample in a study of blood T cells in healthy people across ages. Together with a sample-barcoded 5' primer, a J-beta primer mix was included in a second PCR lasting about 7 to 11 cycles. TCRdb independently ran MiXCR on the 5' RACE reads; one entry per CDR3 protein. The profile shows some 790,000 distinct CDR3 sequences, 29% of them singletons. Input material: blood. These receptors were obtained from an elderly woman in good health.

Comment on this clonotype: Given a much more abundant clone one base away, this may be a read error. V and J are TRBV4-3 and TRBJ2-1; TRBD1 might be the D (6 bases). Germline V lookup: CDR1 LGHNA, CDR2 YSLEER. V dropped 4 bases and J dropped 9 bases, with 16 bases sitting between them. This CDR3 has 14 amino acids. The CDR3 protein is CASSPTYVGGEQFF. In nucleotides, the CDR3 is TGCGCCAGCAGCCCGACGTACGTAGGGGGTGAGCAGTTCTTC.

CDR3 protein: CASSLYGPSFTDTQYF. CDR3 nucleotides: TGTGCCAGCAGCTTATATGGACCTAGCTTCACAGATACGCAGTATTTT. V gene TRBV7-8 combines with J gene TRBJ2-3; D might be TRBD2 (5 bases). This CDR3 comprises 16 residues. CDR1 SGHVS and CDR2 FQNEAQ come from the germline V gene. Trimming shortened V by 2 bases and J by 2 bases, and 14 bases separated the two germline ends.

This clonotype was counted many times. This chain connects TRBV7-2 to TRBJ1-5; possible D gene TRBD1, 5 bases. V was cut by 3 bases and J by 4 bases, with 10 bases left in between. Germline-derived CDR1 and CDR2 are SGHTA and FQGNSA. This CDR3 comprises 14 residues. CDR3 in amino acids: CASSFDSRNQPQHF. The DNA for the CDR3 is TGTGCCAGCAGCTTTGACAGTCGGAATCAGCCCCAGCATTTT.

This clonotype was seen repeatedly, ten times or more. The V call is TRBV4-3, the J call TRBJ1-1, with unresolved D. CDR3 length: 15 amino acids. Germline CDR1 and CDR2: LGHNA and YSLEER. The ends were cut back, 1 base at V and 2 bases at J, with 11 bases in the middle. The CDR3 is CASSQAWRANTEAFF. In DNA, the CDR3 is TGCGCCAGCAGCCAAGCCTGGCGGGCCAACACTGAAGCTTTCTTT.

This clonotype was detected many times. The rearrangement links TRBV9 to TRBJ2-6; perhaps D is TRBD1 or TRBD2 (5 bases each). Deletions cut 0 bases from V and 0 bases from J, with 7 bases between. CDR1 and CDR2 (germline): SGDLS, YYNGEE. The CDR3 has 16 residues. The CDR3 DNA sequence: TGTGCCAGCAGCGTAGTTGGGGGCTCTGGGGCCAACGTCCTGACTTTC. Protein product: CASSVVGGSGANVLTF.

This clonotype was observed a few times. This may come from a read error, since a much larger clone is one base off. V is TRBV11-2 and J is TRBJ2-7, with unresolved D. CDR1 SGHAT and CDR2 FQNNGV come from the germline V gene. V lost 5 bases, J lost 7 bases, and 15 bases lay in between. This CDR3 is built from 13 residues. In nucleotides, the CDR3 is TGTGCCAGCAGCCACGGACCTTACAATGAGCAGTACTTC. This translates into CASSHGPYNEQYF.

The chain recombines TRBV29-1 with TRBJ1-3; TRBD1 aligns across 10 bases. The CDR3 length is 13 residues. The V segment lost 7 bases and the J segment 6 bases; nucleotides outside the gene matches: 6. The V gene's germline CDR1 is SQVTM and CDR2 ANQGSEA. The CDR3 region is CSASGQGKNTIYF. CDR3 sequence (DNA): TGCAGCGCATCGGGACAGGGGAAAAACACCATATATTTT.

This clonotype was counted ten times or more. V is TRBV12-3 or TRBV12-4 and J is TRBJ2-5, with 9 nucleotides matching TRBD2. V was pared by 5 bases and J by 8 bases, with 6 bases of the junction left unmatched. The CDR3 totals 13 residues. The CDR3 nucleotides read TGTGCCAGCAGTACGGGACTAGCTGGAACCCAGTACTTC. Translated: CASSTGLAGTQYF.